Following are 20 T cell receptor beta chains from one sample sequenced in a study of tumor-infiltrating lymphocytes in primary liver carcinoma. The input was 500 ng total RNA; TCR beta cDNA was made from it with a constant-region primer. Libraries of TCR beta came from three nested multiplex PCR rounds with slightly modified ARM-PCR. Running 10 cycles apiece, the first two PCR rounds relied on TRBV1-TRBV30 forward primers together with a C-beta reverse primer. A single record per CDR3 protein comes from TCRdb applying MiXCR to the multiplex PCR reads. This sample has 70,000 to 85,000 distinct CDR3 sequences, with roughly two thirds found just once. The tissue used was unsorted bulk material of about 19-33 mg. RNA and DNA were co-extracted from it with the AllPrep DNA/RNA mini kit. Sequenced material: liver tumor tissue from sampling region 4. Noted subset: tumor region T4, right-lateral pole. Receptors were obtained from a woman aged 55-69 years with primary liver carcinoma and hepatitis B virus infection.

As for this clonotype: Germline and junction disagree at one end, which may indicate a read error. The chain recombines TRBV18 with TRBJ2-2, with D perhaps matching TRBD1 (6 bases). The CDR3 runs 16 residues. Germline V gene data show CDR1 as KGHSH and CDR2 as LQKENI. CDR3 coding DNA: TGTGCCAGCTCGCCACCGGCAGGGGCGAACATCGGGGAGCCGTTTTTT. Its translation: CASSPPAGANIGEPFF.

Regarding this clonotype: A junction end diverges from the germline sequence, so it may reflect a read error. The CDR3 coding sequence is TGTTCCAGCAGCCAAGTAGGGCATATAGGTACGCAGTATTTT. It specifies CSSSQVGHIGTQYF. This chain connects TRBV4-2 to TRBJ2-3; D is unclear. Germline V lookup: CDR1 LGHNA, CDR2 YNFKEQ. The CDR3 is made up of 14 amino acids.

Turning to this clonotype: This likely comes from a read error, as the CDR3 has no conserved phenylalanine or tryptophan at its end. V and J are TRBV11-3 and TRBJ2-1, with 7 bases aligning to TRBD2. The CDR3 is made up of 17 amino acids. Losses at the gene ends were 1 base for V and 10 bases for J; bases not matched to a gene: 16. Per the germline V gene, CDR1 is SGHNT and CDR2 is YENEEA. The CDR3 is CASSLGRGEWGVEEQFL. CDR3 in DNA: TGTGCCAGCAGCTTAGGCCGGGGGGAGTGGGGTGTCGAAGAGCAGTTCTTG.

Points on this clonotype: The germline gene is not matched at one end of the junction; a read error may be the cause. In DNA, the CDR3 is TGTGTCAGCCGTTACTCACAGGGGCGGGGCTACACCTTC. It translates to CVSRYSQGRGYTF. The V call is TRBV6-5, the J call TRBJ1-2; 7 bases are a match to TRBD1. This CDR3 comprises 13 residues. In germline, CDR1 is MNHEY, CDR2 SVGAGI.

A remark on this clonotype: The conserved phenylalanine or tryptophan normally closing the CDR3 is absent here, so this likely arose from a read error. The chain is built from TRBV11-3 and TRBJ2-3, with TRBD2 identical over 8 bases. This CDR3 contains 14 residues. Per germline, CDR1 SGHNT and CDR2 YENEEA. The CDR3 protein is CASSFRTSTDAQYY. The CDR3 DNA reads TGTGCTAGCAGCTTCAGGACTAGCACAGATGCGCAGTATTAT.

With regard to this clonotype: The junction does not match germline at one end; this may be a read error. The chain is built from TRBV28 and TRBJ2-7, with TRBD2 matching 7 bases. The CDR3 contains 15 residues. Germline V gene lookup returns CDR1 MDHEN and CDR2 SYDVKM. CDR3: CASSPKAGPSCEQYF. The CDR3 nucleotides read TGTGCCAGCAGTCCCAAAGCGGGACCCTCCTGCGAGCAGTACTTC.

Points on this clonotype: In this CDR3 the conserved last residue, phenylalanine or tryptophan, is missing, so a read error is likely. The genes are TRBV10-3 and TRBJ2-1, with 9 bases lining up with TRBD2. This CDR3 is built from 19 residues. V shed 0 bases, J shed 10 bases, and the junction held 19 bases outside the gene matches. From germline, CDR1 is ENHRY and CDR2 SYGVKD. CDR3 residues: CAISESTTPRSGRMKEQFV. The CDR3 coding sequence is TGTGCCATCAGTGAGTCGACTACACCTAGGAGCGGGAGGATGAAGGAGCAGTTCGTC.

Points on this clonotype: A much bigger clone sits one base away, suggesting this may be a read error. This chain uses TRBV7-9 with TRBJ2-1; TRBD2 might be the D (5 bases). The CDR3 contains 15 residues. V lost 5 bases and J lost 3, with 14 bases in between. Per the germline V gene, CDR1 is SEHNR and CDR2 is FQNEAQ (reference sequence). CDR3 in DNA: TGTGCCAGCAGCCGGGGTTCAACGATCTACAATGAGCAGTTCTTC. This gives the protein CASSRGSTIYNEQFF.

The rearrangement uses TRBV12-3 or TRBV12-4 and TRBJ2-1; D remains unclear. V was shortened by 8 bases and J by 8 bases, with 10 bases between the two germline ends. The CDR3 length is 11 residues. Here the CDR3 DNA reads TGTGCCAGCGGTCGACAACATGAGCAGTTCTTC. Translation: CASGRQHEQFF.

The table lists this clonotype with a few counts. This may be a read error: a much more frequent sequence differs by one nucleotide. This chain uses TRBV6-5 with TRBJ1-5; D call uncertain. CDR1 is MNHEY and CDR2 is SVGAGI in the germline V gene. The CDR3 is 13 amino acids. The CDR3 region has the DNA TGTGTCAGCAGAACTGGCCCTGATCAGCCCCAGCATTTT. It yields the protein CVSRTGPDQPQHF.

This chain uses TRBV12-5 with TRBJ2-5; no definite D call. The CDR3 has 12 amino acids. Trimming took off 1 base at V and 5 bases at J, with 5 bases between the two ends. The V gene's germline CDR1 is LGHNT and CDR2 FRNRAP. For the CDR3, the DNA is TGTGCTAGTGGTTTGGCAGAGGAGACCCAGTACTTC. Translation gives CASGLAEETQYF.

This clonotype was counted between two and nine times. In DNA, the CDR3 is TGTGCCAGCTCACCACCCAACTTCCTGACGGGAAACACCATATATTTT. This codes for CASSPPNFLTGNTIYF. The chain is built from TRBV18 and TRBJ1-3, with unresolved D. Germline values: CDR1 KGHSH, CDR2 LQKENI. Deletions cut 0 bases from V and 4 bases from J, with 13 bases between. The CDR3 is 16 residues long.

Remarks on this clonotype: A much larger clone is a single base away; this may be a read error. The conserved closing phenylalanine or tryptophan is absent in this CDR3, likely reflecting a read error. CDR3 bases: TGCGCCAGCAGCCTACAGACAAGTCGAGGCTACACCATC. Translated: CASSLQTSRGYTI. The gene calls are TRBV5-1 and TRBJ1-2, with D unresolved. CDR3 length equals 13 residues. Germline CDR1 and CDR2: SGHRS and YFSETQ. V shed 4 bases and J shed 8 bases, with 15 bases lying between them.

This clonotype has ten or more counts. The chain is built from TRBV12-3 or TRBV12-4 and TRBJ2-3; D call uncertain. V was trimmed by 5 bases and J by 5 bases, leaving 8 bases between them. The CDR3 consists of 12 residues. CDR3 coding DNA: TGTGCCAGCAGTCCCTCCCAAGATACGCAGTATTTT. This gives the protein CASSPSQDTQYF.

Many counts were recorded for this clonotype. This chain links TRBV6-1 with TRBJ2-1, with D maybe TRBD2 (5 bases). Per germline, CDR1 MNHNS and CDR2 SASEGT. The CDR3 has 16 amino acids. V lost 8 bases to trimming and J lost 2 bases, with 19 bases between them. CDR3 sequence (DNA): TGTGCCAGCCCTAGCAAGAAACCTACTACCTACAATGAGCAGTTCTTC. Protein sequence: CASPSKKPTTYNEQFF.

The sample holds many counts of this clonotype. The chain combines TRBV28 with TRBJ1-3; a weak D match, TRBD1 (6 bases). The CDR3 runs to 16 residues. Germline CDR1 and CDR2: MDHEN and SYDVKM. Trimming removed 6 bases at V and 0 bases at J, with 15 bases between. CDR3 protein: CASRLGGAASGNTIYF. The DNA of the CDR3 is TGTGCCAGCAGGTTAGGGGGAGCCGCCTCTGGAAACACCATATATTTT. Full variable domain (missing parts from reference TRBV28 and TRBJ1-3): DVKVTQSSRYLVKRTGEKVFLECVQDMDHENMFWYRQDPGLGLRLIYFSYDVKMKEKGDIPEGYSVSREKKERFSLILESASTNQTSMYLCASRLGGAASGNTIYFGEGSWLTVV.

With regard to this clonotype: At one end the junction does not follow the germline gene, possibly because of a read error. The chain carries TRBV4-1 and TRBJ2-4, with 16 bases that match TRBD2. CDR1 and CDR2 from the germline V gene are MGHRA and YSYEKL. This CDR3 spans 18 amino acids. The CDR3 loop reads CTSSLGLAGGPAKNIQYF. CDR3 bases: TGCACCAGTAGCCTGGGACTAGCGGGAGGGCCGGCCAAAAACATTCAGTACTTC.

With respect to this clonotype: Since the CDR3 does not end with the conserved phenylalanine or tryptophan, this likely comes from a read error. CDR3 coding DNA: TGCAGCGTTGGGTACAGGGCCCTCACAGATACGCAGTATTCT. Protein product: CSVGYRALTDTQYS. The chain carries TRBV29-1 and TRBJ2-3; D is possibly TRBD1 (6 bases). Deletions cut 4 bases from V and 2 bases from J, with 13 bases between. There are 14 residues in the CDR3. Germline loops: CDR1 SQVTM, CDR2 ANQGSEA.

Regarding this clonotype: This CDR3 fails to terminate in the conserved phenylalanine or tryptophan, so it likely reflects a read error. This chain links TRBV12-3 or TRBV12-4 with TRBJ2-1, with 10 bases identical to TRBD1. The length of the CDR3 is 12 residues. J gave up 9 bases and V 9 bases, and 5 bases lay outside the gene matches. CDR3: CARRQGATEQFY. In DNA form, the CDR3 reads TGTGCCAGGAGACAGGGGGCAACTGAGCAGTTCTAC.

The table lists this clonotype with many counts. The J gene is TRBJ2-3, the V gene TRBV19; no clear D gene. The germline CDR1 and CDR2 sequences are LNHDA and SQIVND (reference sequence). The V end lost 4 bases, the J end lost 4 bases, and 6 bases lay between the germline ends. The CDR3 is 12 amino acids. In nucleotides, the CDR3 is TGTGCCAGTAGTAACGGAGCAGATACGCAGTATTTT. Protein: CASSNGADTQYF. Looking up the rest from reference TRBV19 and TRBJ2-3 gives the full variable domain: DGGITQSPKYLFRKEGQNVTLSCEQNLNHDAMYWYRQDPGQGLRLIYYSQIVNDFQKGDIAEGYSVSREKKESFPLTVTSAQKNPTAFYLCASSNGADTQYFGPGTRLTVL.